This T cell receptor beta chain originates from a study of blood T cell repertoires in COVID-19 (TCRdb year 2020). As for the study more broadly: Samples covering the acute and convalescent phases of COVID-19 were provided by collaborators in the United States, Italy and Spain. The material from the prospective study consisted of cDNA or gDNA derived from T cells, B-cell-depleted T cells, or PBMCs. The dataset comprised deeply sampled blood TCRbeta repertoires from subjects exposed to, actively infected with, or recovered from COVID-19. The repertoires were released in a freely available public database intended as a resource for research on the immune response to SARS-CoV-2. The samples were drawn from the first 160 participants of the ongoing ImmuneRACE study and from 1,254 subjects provided by 6 global collaborators. Sample metadata almost always included a de-identified subject ID, COVID-19 status, age in years and sex. Where available, HLA class I and class II types were obtained from metadata supplied by the sample provider rather than from assay-based typing.

One collaborating source in Seattle enrolled patients while the patients were actively infected and followed the patients over time throughout the course of disease. Collaborating institutions collected whole blood in K2EDTA tubes following their own protocols. For TCRbeta analysis, collaborators shipped samples in one of three forms: frozen whole blood, isolated PBMCs, or DNA extracted from either of those sample types. Note on this clone: No cognate antigen has been identified for it. Base qualities are not at hand, and no much larger clone is one base apart.

The immunoSEQ Assay, a bias-controlled multiplex PCR, was used to amplify TCRbeta CDR3 regions from genomic DNA. The published analysis was carried out like this. The number of nucleated cells in each sample was estimated by amplification of reference gene primers within the assay. To quantify the absolute abundance of each unique TCRbeta CDR3 rearrangement, sequence reads were collapsed and filtered. For each sample, productive Simpson clonality was calculated as the square root of Simpson's diversity index across productive rearrangements. This is the immuneACCESS table as TCRdb keeps it, with only in-frame sequences that have V and J called. A part of the clones is gone; compared with another copy, unresolved V genes explain less than half, and the rest is unexplained. The DNA was the basis for D and trimming; V, J and clone size are from that table. For this sample the table gives some 180,000 clones, of which 82% were detected only once. Together, the top ten hold around 7.8% of the sample.

CDR1 SGDLS and CDR2 YYNGEE were looked up in the germline V gene. Deletion took 0 bases off V and 0 bases off J, with a span of 10 bases between the germline ends. Counted from cysteine to phenylalanine, this CDR3 has 16 amino acids. Just the 48-base CDR3 DNA is kept, in frame starting at base 1. Study-wide findings and limitations: The quantity of clinical and demographic metadata differed by source and by participant and was supplied without curation.

This TCR was sampled from a woman between 55 and 75 years old with COVID-19, enrolled during active disease. The V and J genes are TRBV9 and TRBJ1-3, with a weak D call of TRBD1 (5 bases match). The sequencing input was peripheral blood. The DNA is TGTGCCAGCAGCGTAGGAGACAGCTACTCTGGAAACACCATATATTTT. The encoded protein is CASSVGDSYSGNTIYF.